Listed here are 15 T cell receptor beta chains from one sample, sequenced in a study of prognosis after radiotherapy for stage I lung cancer (dated by TCRdb to the early 2020s). Sequenced using an Illumina HiSeq 3000. Two rounds of multiplex PCR were used to amplify the TCR beta CDR3 region from genomic DNA. The first PCR round used primers specific to each TRBV and TRBJ gene, with sequences filed in Chinese patent CN105087789A. TCRdb itself trimmed the public reads at Q25 with fastp, ran MiXCR and retained productive beta chains. Each record represents a unique CDR3 protein, reported with the most common genes and DNA among its rows. Within this sample are 20,000 to 30,000 distinct CDR3 sequences, with about 41% of them counted one time only. The top ten clonotypes cover about 32% of the sample. Sequenced material: PBMCs, taken before or after stereotactic body radiation therapy (not recorded which). These receptors came from a donor aged 50 or older with non-small cell lung cancer.

V and J are TRBV5-4 and TRBJ2-3, with D perhaps matching TRBD2 (6 bases). The CDR3 sequence is 16 residues long. Trimming pared 6 bases from V and 2 bases from J, leaving 19 bases between. Germline-derived CDR1 and CDR2 are SGHNT and YYREEE (reference sequence). The CDR3 DNA sequence: TGTGCCAGCACCCCCGGCGGGACGCGTGACACAGATACGCAGTATTTT. It is translated as CASTPGGTRDTDTQYF.

This clonotype has ten or more counts. This chain uses TRBV18 with TRBJ2-2; D is uncertain. Germline CDR1 reads KGHSH; CDR2 reads LQKENI. CDR3 length: 17 amino acids. Trimming removed 0 bases at V and 7 bases at J, with 18 bases between. The CDR3 protein is CASSPPFQSWDGGELFF. In DNA form, the CDR3 reads TGTGCCAGCTCACCACCCTTTCAGTCGTGGGATGGCGGGGAGCTGTTTTTT.

There are many counts of this clonotype. The genes are TRBV20-1 and TRBJ2-3; TRBD2 agrees at 7 bases. Germline trimming cut 1 base from V and 7 bases from J; bases unmatched to any gene: 11. The CDR3 totals 15 residues. Per the germline V gene, CDR1 is DFQATT and CDR2 is SNEGSKA (reference sequence). CDR3 protein: CSARGASGNLHTQYF. The CDR3 DNA reads TGCAGTGCTAGAGGCGCAAGCGGGAACCTCCATACGCAGTATTTT.

The J gene is TRBJ2-6, the V gene TRBV6-5; D gene ambiguous. CDR1 MNHEY and CDR2 SVGAGI come from the germline V gene. Between the trimmed V and J ends, which lost 3 bases and 4 bases, there was a span of 7 bases. The CDR3 has 14 residues. CDR3 DNA: TGTGCCAGCAGTTATAGGGTCGGGGCCAACGTCCTGACTTTC. It is translated as CASSYRVGANVLTF.

As for this clonotype: One end of the junction fails to match germline, which may point to a read error. The chain joins TRBV6-1 to TRBJ2-2; perhaps TRBD2 as D (5 bases). Germline V lookup: CDR1 MNHNS, CDR2 SASEGT. The CDR3 sequence is 17 residues long. In DNA, the CDR3 is TGTGCCAGCAGTGAAGCCCAAGCGGTGGGAGACACCGGGGAGCTGCTTTTT. It encodes CASSEAQAVGDTGELLF.

This clonotype was counted many times. This CDR3 is CATSGQGEDQPQHF. The CDR3 DNA follows: TGTGCCACCAGCGGACAGGGTGAGGATCAGCCCCAGCATTTT. V and J are TRBV24-1 and TRBJ1-5, with 8 positions matching TRBD1. The V gene's germline CDR1 is KGHDR and CDR2 SFDVKD. J gave up 5 bases and V 7 bases, and 6 bases lay outside the gene matches. This CDR3 is 14 amino acids long.

This clonotype was seen a few times. This sequence is one base from a far larger clone and is likely a read error. The genes are TRBV6-2 or TRBV6-3 and TRBJ1-2, with 7 bases fitting TRBD1. The CDR3 runs 15 residues. Per the germline V gene, CDR1 is MNHEY and CDR2 is SVGEGT. With V trimmed by 4 bases and J by 4 bases, 9 bases remained unmatched. The CDR3 DNA follows: TGTGCCAGCAGTTCACAGGGGTCGGCTGGCTATGGCTACACCTTC. Translation: CASSSQGSAGYGYTF.

This clonotype has a count of ten or more. This chain joins TRBV6-1 and TRBJ2-7, with D possibly matching TRBD2 (6 bases). V dropped 6 bases and J dropped 1 base, with 13 bases sitting between them. The CDR3 loop spans 14 amino acids. Per germline, CDR1 MNHNS and CDR2 SASEGT. As DNA, the CDR3 is TGTGCCAGCAGGACAGCGGGCCGTTCCTACGAGCAGTACTTC. Translation: CASRTAGRSYEQYF.

This clonotype was counted ten times or more. The chain has TRBV6-2 or TRBV6-3 and TRBJ1-1; weak D call: TRBD1 (6 bases). Trimming pared 6 bases from V and 1 base from J, leaving 9 bases between. From germline, CDR1 is MNHEY and CDR2 SVGEGT. This CDR3 comprises 13 residues. The CDR3 loop reads CASRGAGNTEAFF. CDR3 coding DNA: TGTGCCAGCAGGGGGGCAGGGAACACTGAAGCTTTCTTT.

This clonotype came up many times. The chain has TRBV7-2 and TRBJ2-7, with a tentative D call TRBD2 (6 bases). V lost 3 bases, J lost 5 bases, and 14 bases lay in between. The CDR3 is 14 amino acids. CDR1 SGHTA and CDR2 FQGNSA come from the germline V gene. This chain's CDR3 is CASSFLARNDEQYF. CDR3 nucleotides: TGTGCCAGCAGCTTCCTAGCGAGGAACGACGAGCAGTACTTC.

This clonotype was detected ten times or more. The V call is TRBV5-1, the J call TRBJ1-1; 7 bases are shared with TRBD1. CDR1 is SGHRS and CDR2 is YFSETQ in the germline V gene. The CDR3 runs 13 residues. With V trimmed by 1 base and J by 4 bases, 1 base remained unmatched. This chain's CDR3 is CASSLTGATEAFF. Here the CDR3 DNA reads TGCGCCAGCAGCTTGACAGGGGCCACTGAAGCTTTCTTT.

The table lists this clonotype with many counts. The V gene is TRBV24-1, the J gene TRBJ1-5; no reliable D call. Germline V gene sequence: CDR1 KGHDR, CDR2 SFDVKD. The CDR3 spans 13 residues. Between the trimmed V and J ends, which lost 3 bases and 5 bases, there was a span of 7 bases. The CDR3 reads CATSDGAHQPQHF. The DNA for the CDR3 is TGTGCCACCAGTGATGGCGCCCATCAGCCCCAGCATTTT.

A word on this clonotype: Compared with germline, one end of the junction differs, possibly owing to a read error. This rearrangement joins TRBV19 to TRBJ2-2, with D tentatively TRBD2 (5 bases). This CDR3 comprises 15 residues. From germline, CDR1 is LNHDA and CDR2 SQIVND (reference sequence). The CDR3 coding sequence is TGTGCCAGCCACTTCTTGGACGGGGTCACCTGGGAGCTGTTTTTT. Amino acid sequence: CASHFLDGVTWELFF.

The table lists this clonotype with many counts. The junction and the germline gene differ at one end; a read error may be behind it. The V gene is TRBV2, the J gene TRBJ1-5; 7 bases are shared with TRBD1. Looked up from germline, CDR1 is SNHLY and CDR2 is FYNNEI. This CDR3 is 13 amino acids long. The CDR3 loop reads CTSRPTGDQPQHF. CDR3 in DNA: TGTACCAGCAGGCCCACAGGGGACCAGCCCCAGCATTTT.

This clonotype appeared a single time. A single base is all that separates this from a far larger clone, so a read error is likely. The chain couples TRBV5-1 to TRBJ1-5; D possibly corresponds to TRBD1 (5 bases). Germline V gene sequence: CDR1 SGHRS, CDR2 YFSETQ. The CDR3 length is 14 residues. CDR3 sequence reads: CASRARWAHQPQHF. The CDR3 DNA reads as TGTGCCAGCAGGGCCCGGTGGGCCCATCAGCCCCAGCATTTT.